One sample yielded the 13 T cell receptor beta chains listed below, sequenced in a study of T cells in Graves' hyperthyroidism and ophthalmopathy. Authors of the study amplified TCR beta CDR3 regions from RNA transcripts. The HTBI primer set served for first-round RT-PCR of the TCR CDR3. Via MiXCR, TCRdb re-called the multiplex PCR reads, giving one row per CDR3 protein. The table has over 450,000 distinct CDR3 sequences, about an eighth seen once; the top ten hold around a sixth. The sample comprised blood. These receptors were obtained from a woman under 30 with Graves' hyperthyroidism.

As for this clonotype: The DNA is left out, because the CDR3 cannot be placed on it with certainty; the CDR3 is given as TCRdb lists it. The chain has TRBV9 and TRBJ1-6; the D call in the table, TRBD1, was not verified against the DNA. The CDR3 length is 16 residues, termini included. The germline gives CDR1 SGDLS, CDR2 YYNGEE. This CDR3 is CASSVGVGSYNSPPHF.

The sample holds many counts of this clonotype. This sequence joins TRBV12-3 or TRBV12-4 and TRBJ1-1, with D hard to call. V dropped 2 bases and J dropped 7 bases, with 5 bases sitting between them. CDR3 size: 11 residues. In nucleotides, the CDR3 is TGTGCCAGCAGTTTACTGGATGAAGCTTTCTTT. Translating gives CASSLLDEAFF.

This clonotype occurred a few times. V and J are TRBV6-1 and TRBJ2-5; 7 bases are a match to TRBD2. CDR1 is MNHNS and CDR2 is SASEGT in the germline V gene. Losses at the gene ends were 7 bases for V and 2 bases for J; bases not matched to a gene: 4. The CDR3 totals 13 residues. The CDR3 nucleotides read TGTGCCAGCATCCGAGCGGGACAAGAGACCCAGTACTTC. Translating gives CASIRAGQETQYF.

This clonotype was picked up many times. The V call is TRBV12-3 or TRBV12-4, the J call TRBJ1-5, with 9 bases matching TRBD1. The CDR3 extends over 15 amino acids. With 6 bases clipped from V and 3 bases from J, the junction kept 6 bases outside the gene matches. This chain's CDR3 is CASRGGQGFNQPQHF. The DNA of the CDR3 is TGTGCCAGCAGAGGGGGACAGGGTTTCAATCAGCCCCAGCATTTT.

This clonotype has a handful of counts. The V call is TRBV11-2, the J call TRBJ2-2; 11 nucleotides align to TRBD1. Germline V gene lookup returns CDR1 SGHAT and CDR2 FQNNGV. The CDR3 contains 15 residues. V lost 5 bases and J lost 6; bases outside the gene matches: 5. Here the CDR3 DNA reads TGTGCCAGCAGCCAGGACAGGGGGCTATCCGGGGAGCTGTTTTTT. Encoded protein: CASSQDRGLSGELFF. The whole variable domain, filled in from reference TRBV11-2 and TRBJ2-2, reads EAGVAQSPRYKIIEKRQSVAFWCNPISGHATLYWYQQILGQGPKLLIQFQNNGVVDDSQLPKDRFSAERLKGVDSTLKIQPAKLEDSAVYLCASSQDRGLSGELFFGEGSRLTVL.

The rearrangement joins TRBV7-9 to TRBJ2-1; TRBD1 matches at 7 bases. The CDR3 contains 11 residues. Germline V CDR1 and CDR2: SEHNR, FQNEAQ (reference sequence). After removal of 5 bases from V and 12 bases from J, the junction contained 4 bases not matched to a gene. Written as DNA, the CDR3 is TGTGCCAGCAGCCTCCGGGACAGGCAGTTCTTC. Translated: CASSLRDRQFF.

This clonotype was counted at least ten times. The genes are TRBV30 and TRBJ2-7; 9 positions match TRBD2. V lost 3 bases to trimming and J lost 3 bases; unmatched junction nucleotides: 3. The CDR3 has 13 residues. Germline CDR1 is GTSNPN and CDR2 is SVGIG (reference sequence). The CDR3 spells CAWSLAGRYEQYV. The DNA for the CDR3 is TGTGCCTGGAGCCTAGCGGGACGCTACGAGCAGTACGTC.

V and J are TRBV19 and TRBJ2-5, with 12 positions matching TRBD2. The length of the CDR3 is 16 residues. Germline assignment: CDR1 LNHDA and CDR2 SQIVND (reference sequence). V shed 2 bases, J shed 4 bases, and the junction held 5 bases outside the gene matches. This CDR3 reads CASSILAGGGGETQYF. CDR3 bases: TGTGCCAGTAGTATACTAGCGGGAGGGGGGGGAGAGACCCAGTACTTC.

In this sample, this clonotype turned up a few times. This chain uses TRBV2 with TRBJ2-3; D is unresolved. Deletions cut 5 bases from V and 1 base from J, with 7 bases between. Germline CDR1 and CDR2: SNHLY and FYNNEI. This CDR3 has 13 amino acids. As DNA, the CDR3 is TGTGCCAGCAGTCCAAGCCGCACAGATACGCAGTATTTT. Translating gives CASSPSRTDTQYF.

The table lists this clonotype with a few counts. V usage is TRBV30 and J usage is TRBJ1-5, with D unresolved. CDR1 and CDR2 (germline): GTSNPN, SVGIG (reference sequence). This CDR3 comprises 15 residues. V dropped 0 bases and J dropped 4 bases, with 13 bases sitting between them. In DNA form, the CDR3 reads TGTGCCTGGAGTGTAAGTAGAGTGAGTAATCAGCCCCAGCATTTT. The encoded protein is CAWSVSRVSNQPQHF.

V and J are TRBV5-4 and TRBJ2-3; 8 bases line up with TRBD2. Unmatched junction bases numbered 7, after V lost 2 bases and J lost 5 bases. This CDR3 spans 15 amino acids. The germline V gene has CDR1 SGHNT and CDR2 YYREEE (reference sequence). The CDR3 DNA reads TGTGCCAGCAGCTTAACACGGGAGGGCGGAGATACGCAGTATTTT. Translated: CASSLTREGGDTQYF. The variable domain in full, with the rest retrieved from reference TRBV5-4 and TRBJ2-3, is ETGVTQSPTHLIKTRGQQVTLRCSSQSGHNTVSWYQQALGQGPQFIFQYYREEENGRGNFPPRFSGLQFPNYSSELNVNALELDDSALYLCASSLTREGGDTQYFGPGTRLTVL.

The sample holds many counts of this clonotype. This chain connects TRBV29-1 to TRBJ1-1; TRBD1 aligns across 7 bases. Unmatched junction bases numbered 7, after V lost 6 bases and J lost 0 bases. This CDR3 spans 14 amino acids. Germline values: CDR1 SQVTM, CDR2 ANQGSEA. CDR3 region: CSVPGQLLNTEAFF. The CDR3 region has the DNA TGCAGCGTGCCGGGACAGCTTCTGAACACTGAAGCTTTCTTT.

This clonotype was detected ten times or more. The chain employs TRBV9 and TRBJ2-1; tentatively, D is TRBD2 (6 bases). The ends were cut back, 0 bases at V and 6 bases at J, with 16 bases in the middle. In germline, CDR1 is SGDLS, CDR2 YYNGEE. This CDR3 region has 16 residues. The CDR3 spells CASSVVSGVESNEQFF. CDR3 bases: TGTGCCAGCAGCGTAGTCTCGGGAGTCGAGTCCAATGAGCAGTTCTTC.